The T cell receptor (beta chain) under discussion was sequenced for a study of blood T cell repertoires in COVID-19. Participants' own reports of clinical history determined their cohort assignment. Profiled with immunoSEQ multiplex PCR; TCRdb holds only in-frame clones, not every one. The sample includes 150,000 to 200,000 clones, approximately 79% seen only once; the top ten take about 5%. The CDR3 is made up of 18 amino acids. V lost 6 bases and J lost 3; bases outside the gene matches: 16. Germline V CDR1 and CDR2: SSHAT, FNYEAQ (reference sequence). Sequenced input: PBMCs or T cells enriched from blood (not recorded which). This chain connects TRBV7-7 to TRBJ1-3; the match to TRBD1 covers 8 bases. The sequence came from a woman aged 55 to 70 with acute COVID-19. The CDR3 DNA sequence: TGTGCCAGCAGTTGGTCCGGGACAGGAGAATTTCTTGGAAACACCATATATTTT. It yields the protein CASSWSGTGEFLGNTIYF. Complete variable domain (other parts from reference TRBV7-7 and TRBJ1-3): GAGVSQSPRYKVTKRGQDVTLRCDPISSHATLYWYQQALGQGPEFLTYFNYEAQPDKSGLPSDRFSAERPEGSISTLTIQRTEQRDSAMYRCASSWSGTGEFLGNTIYFGEGSWLTVV.